This section outlines one T cell receptor (beta chain) sequence together with its context. Its antigen target is currently unknown. No clone much larger than this one lies a single base away; base qualities are absent. The High Capacity cDNA Reverse Transcription Kit was used to reverse transcribe all of the isolated RNA, meaning that expressed TCRB transcripts were what got sequenced. Naive, central memory and regulatory T cell samples underwent deep immunoSEQ sequencing, averaging approximately 3.3 million total reads per sample. Sorted cells were lysed in RLT buffer, and RNA was extracted using DNase-treated RNeasy Micro or Mini kits according to cell number. Each cell subset was processed separately to prevent cross-contamination, with patient and healthy donor samples processed together. TCRB sequences were amplified from cDNA with the immunoSEQ multiplex PCR, producing 87-bp fragments spanning the CDR3 region. The amplicons were sequenced using the Illumina HiSeq platform. The original methods were these. Synthetic template baselines were used to correct PCR bias computationally, reads within Hamming distance 2 were collapsed, and singletons that could not be merged were discarded. Reads were aligned to IMGT to assign V, D and J genes, CDR3 length, and insertions or deletions at six rearrangement sites. Within each subset, clonotype counts were normalized to the number of sorted cells before true diversity and Gini coefficients were calculated with the tcR R package. Repertoire sharing was quantified using the overlap coefficient calculated on TCRB nucleotide sequences. Out-of-frame TCRB sequences from naive cells were analyzed to stand in for the pre-selection repertoire. Drawn from immuneACCESS, this table holds only the in-frame rearrangements with V and J called that TCRdb kept. Clones are partly lost; checked studies trace under half to an unresolved V gene and leave the rest unexplained. V, J and clone size derive from that table, while D and trimming were established from the DNA sequence. The sample has hundreds of thousands of clones on record, around an eighth of them singletons. The ten largest clones represent less than 0.025% of the sample.

Each donor gave one peripheral blood draw, averaging approximately 120 mL, which was collected into heparinised tubes. A BD FACSAria II was used to sort naive, central memory, regulatory and stem cell-like memory CD4+ T cells with a panel that included CD45RO, CCR7, CD25, CD127, CD95 and CD27. Purity was above 95% for every sorted population. PBMCs were separated immediately by Lymphoprep density gradient centrifugation and were stained directly, without being cultured. So that batch effects would be minimized, each experiment stained and sorted samples in pairs, pairing one healthy donor with one patient. The sample comes from a study of beta chain features in type 1 diabetes (dated by TCRdb to about 2018). Regarding the study in general: No differences in mean age, gender distribution, total cell number or subset yield were found between patients and healthy donors. A total of approximately 100,000,000 sorted cells were examined across all samples, and the number of cells per subset was strongly correlated with RNA yield. In the study, TCRB repertoires of sorted circulating CD4+ T cell subsets from recently diagnosed type 1 diabetes patients were compared with those of matched healthy donors. Regulatory and stem cell-like memory subsets were isolated from only 8 patients and 8 healthy donors, whereas naive and central memory subsets came from all 30 or so donors.

Overall study results and their limits: A moderate but significant shortening of TCRB CDR3 length was observed in type 1 diabetes patients in all four CD4+ subsets. Sequencing cDNA rather than genomic DNA could over-represent highly expressing activated cells, although activation and CD3 levels did not differ between groups. Shorter templates might have been favored by PCR, but patient and control samples were amplified and corrected together, so both groups would have been affected equally by any skew. Because the HLA sub-analyses included only small numbers of individuals, any influence of HLA type on TCRB rearrangement was left unresolved. At VDJ recombination sites, patients with type 1 diabetes made fewer insertions and deleted more nucleotides, a pattern implying thymic rearrangement abnormalities. Naive, central memory and regulatory TCRB repertoires appeared more similar among patients than among healthy donors.

V loses 4 bases, J loses 3 bases, and the germline ends lie 10 bases apart. Reading from cysteine to phenylalanine, the CDR3 counts 13 amino acids. Only the CDR3 part of the read is kept: 39 bases, read in frame from the first base. Looking up the germline V gene (reference sequence) yields CDR1 SEHNR and CDR2 FQNEAQ. Sequenced sample: naive CD4+ T cells from blood. According to the study, the label for this sample's cell subset or site signals: true naive CD4+ T cells. This receptor was obtained from a man aged 18 to 29 with type 1 diabetes. The chain is encoded by TRBV7-9 joined to TRBJ2-7, with no confidently assigned D gene. The CDR3 protein sequence reads: CASSSPEIYEQYF. The DNA sequence follows: TGTGCCAGCAGCTCCCCCGAGATCTACGAGCAGTACTTC.